The sequence of this TCR beta chain was determined in a study of human T cells and chemical hapten exposure. TCRdb used MiXCR to reprocess the RACE reads, holding one entry per CDR3 protein. The data contain some 45,000 distinct CDR3 sequences, around an eighth of them seen just once; the ten biggest clones take up about 6%. Looked up from germline, CDR1 is LGHNA and CDR2 is YSLEER. Trimming left V 0 bases short and J 2 bases short, with 12 bases between. CDR3 size: 16 residues. Stated time point: pre-sensitization, week 0. Treatment here: therapeutic diphenylcyclopropenone sensitization with weekly scalp DPC.

This receptor was obtained from a woman in her twenties or thirties with alopecia areata. Some clones in this sample may be carry-over from other donors' samples. V and J are TRBV4-3 and TRBJ2-3, with D possibly TRBD1 on 6 matching bases. This material consisted of whole blood, taken in connection with sensitization to the hapten diphenylcyclopropenone (DPC). CDR3 loop: CASSQDTQGHTDTQYF. In DNA form, the CDR3 reads TGCGCCAGCAGCCAAGATACCCAGGGGCACACAGATACGCAGTATTTT.